Listed here are 21 T cell receptor beta chains from one sample, sequenced in a study of cytomegalovirus exposure and HLA in healthy donors. PCR used 60 Vbeta primers and 13 Jbeta primers. Profiled with immunoSEQ multiplex PCR; TCRdb holds only in-frame clones, not every one. The top ten hold roughly 1.3% of the sample, which has 90,000 to 140,000 clones, around 75% seen once. The sample was PBMCs. These TCRs come from a middle-aged man in good health and CMV-seronegative.

V is TRBV19 and J is TRBJ2-7; D is unclear. CDR3 length: 14 amino acids. Germline V gene data show CDR1 as LNHDA and CDR2 as SQIVND (reference sequence). Trimming left V 1 base short and J 0 bases short, with 7 bases between. This CDR3 reads CASSIAASSYEQYF. In nucleotides, the CDR3 is TGTGCCAGTAGTATAGCGGCTAGCTCCTACGAGCAGTACTTC.

This clone was picked up a small number of times. V gene TRBV5-4 combines with J gene TRBJ2-1; 8 nucleotides match TRBD2. This CDR3 is 16 amino acids long. The V gene's germline CDR1 is SGHNT and CDR2 YYREEE (reference sequence). The ends lost 6 bases at V and 0 bases at J; junction bases unmatched: 8. CDR3 DNA sequence: TGTGCCAGCACCGGGGGGGGCAGTTCCTCCTACAATGAGCAGTTCTTC. It specifies CASTGGGSSSYNEQFF.

The chain couples TRBV4-1 to TRBJ2-7, with TRBD2 matching 8 bases. The V and J ends lost 0 bases and 7 bases, in that order; junction bases with no gene match: 8. The CDR3 is 15 residues long. Germline V gives CDR1 MGHRA, CDR2 YSYEKL. CDR3: CASSQDGAGAGEQYF. CDR3 nucleotides: TGCGCCAGCAGCCAAGACGGAGCGGGAGCCGGGGAGCAGTACTTC.

This chain uses TRBV6-4 with TRBJ2-3; TRBD2 matches 8 bases. The trim removed 2 bases at V and 3 bases at J, leaving 1 base unmatched. The CDR3 loop spans 14 amino acids. CDR1 MRHNA and CDR2 SNTAGT come from the germline V gene. The CDR3 DNA sequence: TGTGCCAGCAGTGACAGCGGGGGAACAGATACGCAGTATTTT. The encoded protein is CASSDSGGTDTQYF.

This clone was seen more than once but under ten times. This sequence joins TRBV30 and TRBJ1-4; 9 nucleotides align to TRBD1. Germline CDR1 and CDR2: GTSNPN and SVGIG (reference sequence). CDR3 length equals 16 residues. The J segment lost 7 bases and the V segment lost 4 bases, leaving 13 bases of the junction unmatched. The CDR3 sequence: CAWTHYRGQGSEKLFF. In DNA, the CDR3 is TGTGCCTGGACTCATTACAGGGGGCAGGGAAGTGAAAAACTGTTTTTT.

The chain combines TRBV29-1 with TRBJ2-5, with 11 bases lining up with TRBD2. The end of the DNA fits TRBJ2-7 better, so the J call may be wrong. Germline CDR1 is SQVTM and CDR2 is ANQGSEA. CDR3 length: 14 amino acids. The CDR3, as DNA: TGCAGCGTTGCCCTAGCGGGAGGTTGGGGCGAGCAGTACTTC. This sequence encodes CSVALAGGWGEQYF.

V and J are TRBV28 and TRBJ2-7; TRBD1 aligns across 8 bases. CDR3 length equals 14 residues. The germline V gene encodes CDR1 MDHEN and CDR2 SYDVKM. Unmatched junction bases numbered 3, after V lost 3 bases and J lost 2 bases. CDR3 sequence: CASSFGQGPYEQYF. The DNA of the CDR3 is TGTGCCAGCAGTTTTGGACAGGGCCCCTACGAGCAGTACTTC.

V usage is TRBV6-5 and J usage is TRBJ1-1, with D maybe TRBD1 (6 bases). Trimming shortened V by 2 bases and J by 2 bases, and 9 bases separated the two germline ends. Germline V gene data show CDR1 as MNHEY and CDR2 as SVGAGI. The CDR3 spans 14 residues. CDR3 nucleotides: TGTGCCAGCAGTTACACCAGGGGTAACACTGAAGCTTTCTTT. Protein product: CASSYTRGNTEAFF.

The chain uses TRBV7-8 and TRBJ2-1; no clear D. Germline assignment: CDR1 SGHVS and CDR2 FQNEAQ. V lost 0 bases and J lost 4, with 7 bases in between. The CDR3 is 14 residues long. Here the CDR3 reads CASSLAAKYNEQFF. The CDR3 region has the DNA TGTGCCAGCAGCTTAGCGGCCAAATACAATGAGCAGTTCTTC.

The V and J genes are TRBV7-8 and TRBJ2-7, with D unresolved. CDR1 and CDR2 (germline): SGHVS, FQNEAQ. This CDR3 is 11 amino acids long. V lost 5 bases to trimming and J lost 5 bases, with 7 bases between them. CDR3 amino acids: CASSGQNEQYF. Here the CDR3 DNA reads TGTGCCAGCAGCGGCCAAAACGAGCAGTACTTC.

The V gene is TRBV6-5, the J gene TRBJ2-7; 7 bases map to TRBD1. This CDR3 has 14 amino acids. The V gene's germline CDR1 is MNHEY and CDR2 SVGAGI. V lost 5 bases, J lost 4 bases, and 8 bases stayed unmatched. The CDR3 DNA sequence: TGTGCCAGCAGTATCAGGACAGGCCTATACGAGCAGTACTTC. Translation gives CASSIRTGLYEQYF.

V usage is TRBV27 and J usage is TRBJ2-5, with TRBD2 matching 7 bases. V gave up 6 bases and J gave up 4 bases; unmatched junction bases: 8. Germline CDR1 is MNHEY and CDR2 is SMNVEV (reference sequence). The CDR3 is made up of 14 amino acids. CDR3 sequence: CASSQLAEAETQYF. CDR3 DNA sequence: TGTGCCAGCAGCCAGCTAGCGGAGGCAGAGACCCAGTACTTC.

The chain carries TRBV10-1 and TRBJ1-2; the D gene is possibly TRBD1 (5 bases). The CDR3 spans 14 residues. Germline CDR1 reads WNHNN; CDR2 reads SYGVQD (reference sequence). V lost 0 bases to trimming and J lost 5 bases, with 10 bases between them. CDR3 protein: CASSESGRDYGYTF. The CDR3 DNA reads TGCGCCAGCAGTGAGTCTGGCAGGGATTATGGCTACACCTTC.

The V call is TRBV5-1, the J call TRBJ2-3; 14 positions agree with TRBD2. CDR1 and CDR2 (germline): SGHRS, YFSETQ. After removal of 4 bases from V and 2 bases from J, the junction contained 9 bases not matched to a gene. This CDR3 region has 18 residues. The CDR3 nucleotides are TGCGCCAGCAGCCTGACTAGCGGGGGGGCCATAGTCACAGATACGCAGTATTTT. Translating gives CASSLTSGGAIVTDTQYF.

This clone was counted only a few times. This chain uses TRBV5-1 with TRBJ1-6; the D is unclear. Germline-derived CDR1 and CDR2 are SGHRS and YFSETQ. The CDR3 contains 14 residues. V was trimmed by 7 bases and J by 2 bases, leaving 10 bases between them. Here the CDR3 DNA reads TGCGCCAGCTCCACGGGAACCTATAATTCACCCCTCCACTTT. This codes for CASSTGTYNSPLHF.

V usage is TRBV27 and J usage is TRBJ1-2, with D unclear. The CDR3 extends over 13 amino acids. V was trimmed by 5 bases and J by 7 bases, leaving 14 bases between them. CDR1 MNHEY and CDR2 SMNVEV come from the germline V gene (reference sequence). The CDR3, as DNA: TGTGCCAGCAGTCCCTGGAGGGAGACTGGCTACACCTTC. Translation: CASSPWRETGYTF.

The V gene is TRBV18, the J gene TRBJ2-3; D is ambiguous. V was clipped by 2 bases and J by 4 bases, with 4 bases between them. The length of the CDR3 is 12 residues. Germline loops: CDR1 KGHSH, CDR2 LQKENI. This chain's CDR3 is CASSPGADTQYF. Here the CDR3 DNA reads TGTGCCAGCTCACCAGGAGCAGATACGCAGTATTTT.

This clone came up once. This rearrangement joins TRBV10-3 to TRBJ1-3; D unclear. Trimming cost V 0 bases and J 2 bases, with 5 bases left between them. There are 14 residues in the CDR3. Germline lookup yields CDR1 ENHRY and CDR2 SYGVKD. For the CDR3, the DNA is TGTGCCATCAGTGAGTCTGAGGCTGGAAACACCATATATTTT. As protein: CAISESEAGNTIYF.

This chain connects TRBV7-2 to TRBJ1-2; no reliable D call. Per germline, CDR1 SGHTA and CDR2 FQGNSA. This CDR3 is 13 amino acids long. V was clipped by 1 base and J by 2 bases, with 5 bases between them. The chain's CDR3 is CASSLDSNYGYTF. The CDR3 coding sequence is TGTGCCAGCAGCTTAGACAGCAACTATGGCTACACCTTC.

The chain couples TRBV6-6 to TRBJ1-5; 7 bases fit TRBD1. CDR1 and CDR2 from the germline V gene are MNHNY and SVGAGI (reference sequence). This CDR3 has 15 residues. CDR3: CTHRSWGRGSQPQHF. CDR3 sequence (DNA): TGTACTCACCGATCCTGGGGCAGGGGGAGTCAGCCCCAGCATTTT.

The genes are TRBV2 and TRBJ1-1; possible D gene TRBD1, 6 bases. CDR3 size: 13 residues. Germline V CDR1 and CDR2: SNHLY, FYNNEI. The germline V and J ends were trimmed by 10 bases and 5 bases, with 17 bases remaining between them. CDR3 sequence reads: CANSQGFRTEAFF. CDR3 nucleotide sequence: TGTGCCAATAGCCAGGGGTTTAGGACTGAAGCTTTCTTT.